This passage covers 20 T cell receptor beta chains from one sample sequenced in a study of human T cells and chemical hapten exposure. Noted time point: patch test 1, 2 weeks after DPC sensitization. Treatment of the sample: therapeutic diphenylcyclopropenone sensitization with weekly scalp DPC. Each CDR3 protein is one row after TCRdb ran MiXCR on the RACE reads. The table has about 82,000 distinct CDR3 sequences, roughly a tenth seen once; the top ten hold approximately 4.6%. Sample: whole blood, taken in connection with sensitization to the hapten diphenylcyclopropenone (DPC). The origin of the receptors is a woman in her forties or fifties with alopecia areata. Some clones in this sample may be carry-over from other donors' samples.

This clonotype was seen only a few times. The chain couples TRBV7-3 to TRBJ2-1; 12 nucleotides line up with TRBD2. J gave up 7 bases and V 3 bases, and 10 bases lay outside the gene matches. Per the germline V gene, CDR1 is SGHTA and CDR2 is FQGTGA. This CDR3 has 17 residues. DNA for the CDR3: TGTGCCAGCAGCTTTATGCGGACTAGCGGGAAGGAGAATGAGCAGTTCTTC. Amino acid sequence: CASSFMRTSGKENEQFF.

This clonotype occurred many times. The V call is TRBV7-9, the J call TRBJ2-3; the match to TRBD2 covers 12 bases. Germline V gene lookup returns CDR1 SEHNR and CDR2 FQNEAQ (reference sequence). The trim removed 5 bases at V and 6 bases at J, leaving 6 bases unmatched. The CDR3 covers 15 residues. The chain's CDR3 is CASSPLAGGPDTQYF. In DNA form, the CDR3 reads TGTGCCAGCAGCCCTCTAGCGGGAGGGCCTGATACGCAGTATTTT. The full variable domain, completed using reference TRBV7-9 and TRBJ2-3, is DTGVSQNPRHKITKRGQNVTFRCDPISEHNRLYWYRQTLGQGPEFLTYFQNEAQLEKSRLLSDRFSAERPKGSFSTLEIQRTEQGDSAMYLCASSPLAGGPDTQYFGPGTRLTVL.

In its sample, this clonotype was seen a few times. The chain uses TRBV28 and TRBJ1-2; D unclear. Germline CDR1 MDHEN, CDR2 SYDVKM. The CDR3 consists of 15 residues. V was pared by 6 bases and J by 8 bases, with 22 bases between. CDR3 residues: CASRPHNPLSWGYTF. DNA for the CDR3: TGTGCCAGCAGACCCCATAACCCCTTATCTTGGGGCTACACCTTC.

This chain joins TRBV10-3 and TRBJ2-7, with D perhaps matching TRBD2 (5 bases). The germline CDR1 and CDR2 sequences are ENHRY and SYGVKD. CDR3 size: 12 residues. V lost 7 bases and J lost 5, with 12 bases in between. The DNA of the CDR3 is TGTGCCATCAAAGGGCTGAGGGACGAGCAGTACTTC. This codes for CAIKGLRDEQYF.

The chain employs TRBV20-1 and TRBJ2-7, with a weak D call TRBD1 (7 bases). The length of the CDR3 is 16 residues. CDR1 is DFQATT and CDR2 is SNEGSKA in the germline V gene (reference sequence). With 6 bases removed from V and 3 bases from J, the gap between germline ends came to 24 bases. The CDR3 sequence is CSAPRGDSRYNYEQYF. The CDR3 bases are TGCAGTGCCCCACGCGGGGACAGTCGATACAACTACGAGCAGTACTTC.

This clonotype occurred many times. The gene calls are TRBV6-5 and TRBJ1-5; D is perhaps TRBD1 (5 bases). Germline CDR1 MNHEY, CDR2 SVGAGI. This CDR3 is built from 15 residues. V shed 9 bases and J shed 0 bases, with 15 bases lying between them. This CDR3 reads CASRSGGNSNQPQHF. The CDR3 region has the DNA TGTGCCAGTAGGAGTGGGGGGAATAGCAATCAGCCCCAGCATTTT.

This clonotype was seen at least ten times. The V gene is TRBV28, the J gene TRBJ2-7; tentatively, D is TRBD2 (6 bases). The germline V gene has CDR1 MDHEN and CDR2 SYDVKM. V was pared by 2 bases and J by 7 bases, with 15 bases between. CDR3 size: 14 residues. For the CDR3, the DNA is TGTGCCAGCAGTTTAGGCGGGATCCTTAAGGAGCAGTACTTC. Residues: CASSLGGILKEQYF. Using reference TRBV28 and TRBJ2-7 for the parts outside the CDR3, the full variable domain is DVKVTQSSRYLVKRTGEKVFLECVQDMDHENMFWYRQDPGLGLRLIYFSYDVKMKEKGDIPEGYSVSREKKERFSLILESASTNQTSMYLCASSLGGILKEQYFGPGTRLTVT.

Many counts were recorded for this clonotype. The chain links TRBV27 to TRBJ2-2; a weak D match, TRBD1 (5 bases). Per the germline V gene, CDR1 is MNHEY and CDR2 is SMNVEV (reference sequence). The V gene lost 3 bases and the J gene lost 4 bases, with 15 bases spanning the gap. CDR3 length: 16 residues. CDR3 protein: CASSLDRGVGTGELFF. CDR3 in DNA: TGTGCCAGCAGTTTGGATAGGGGCGTAGGCACCGGGGAGCTGTTTTTT.

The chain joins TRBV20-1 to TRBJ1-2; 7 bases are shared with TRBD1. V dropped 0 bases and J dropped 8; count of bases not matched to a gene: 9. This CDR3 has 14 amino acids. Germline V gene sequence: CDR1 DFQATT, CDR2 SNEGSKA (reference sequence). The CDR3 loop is CSAREDRAPIGYTF. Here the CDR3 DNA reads TGCAGTGCTAGAGAAGACAGGGCCCCCATCGGCTACACCTTC.

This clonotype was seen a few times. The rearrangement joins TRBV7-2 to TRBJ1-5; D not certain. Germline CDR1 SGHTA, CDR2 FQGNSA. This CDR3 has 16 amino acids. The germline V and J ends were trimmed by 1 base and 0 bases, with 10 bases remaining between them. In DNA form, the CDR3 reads TGTGCCAGCAGCTTAGACGGCAGTTATAGCAATCAGCCCCAGCATTTT. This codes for CASSLDGSYSNQPQHF. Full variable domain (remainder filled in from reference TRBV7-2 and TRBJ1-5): GAGVSQSPSNKVTEKGKDVELRCDPISGHTALYWYRQSLGQGLEFLIYFQGNSAPDKSGLPSDRFSAERTGGSVSTLTIQRTQQEDSAVYLCASSLDGSYSNQPQHFGDGTRLSIL.

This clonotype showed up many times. The CDR3 DNA reads TGTGCCAGCAGCTCCCCCGGGACAGGGAACGGGGAGCTGTTTTTT. Translation: CASSSPGTGNGELFF. The chain combines TRBV7-8 with TRBJ2-2; TRBD1 matches 9 bases. From germline, CDR1 is SGHVS and CDR2 FQNEAQ. V was pared by 4 bases and J by 7 bases, with 7 bases of the junction left unmatched. This CDR3 is 15 amino acids long.

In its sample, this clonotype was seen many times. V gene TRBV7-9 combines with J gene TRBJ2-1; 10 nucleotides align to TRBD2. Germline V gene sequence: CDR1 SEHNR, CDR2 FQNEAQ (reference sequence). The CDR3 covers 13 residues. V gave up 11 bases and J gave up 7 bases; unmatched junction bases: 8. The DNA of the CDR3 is TGTGCCGATCGGGCTAGCGGGGGTAATGAGCAGTTCTTC. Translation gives CADRASGGNEQFF.

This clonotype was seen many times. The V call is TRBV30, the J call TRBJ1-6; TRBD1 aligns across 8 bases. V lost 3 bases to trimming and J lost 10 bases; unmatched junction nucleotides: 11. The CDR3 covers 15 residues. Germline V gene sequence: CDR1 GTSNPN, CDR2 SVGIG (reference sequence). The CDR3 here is CAWRSPGTGYSPLHF. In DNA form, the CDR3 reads TGTGCCTGGAGGAGTCCCGGGACAGGTTACTCACCCCTCCACTTT.

The CDR3 sequence: CASSPLGGSYNEQFF. The CDR3 bases are TGCGCCAGCAGCCCATTGGGGGGTTCCTACAATGAGCAGTTCTTC. The chain couples TRBV4-1 to TRBJ2-1; weak D call: TRBD2 (6 bases). The CDR3 spans 15 residues. Germline-derived CDR1 and CDR2 are MGHRA and YSYEKL. Trimming took off 4 bases at V and 1 base at J, with 11 bases between the two ends.

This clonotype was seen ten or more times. The CDR3 reads CASSPPGGTEAFF. In nucleotides, the CDR3 is TGTGCCAGCTCACCACCGGGGGGGACTGAAGCTTTCTTT. The gene calls are TRBV18 and TRBJ1-1, with D possibly being TRBD1 (5 bases). The V gene's germline CDR1 is KGHSH and CDR2 LQKENI. V was clipped by 0 bases and J by 5 bases, with 7 bases between them. This CDR3 spans 13 amino acids.

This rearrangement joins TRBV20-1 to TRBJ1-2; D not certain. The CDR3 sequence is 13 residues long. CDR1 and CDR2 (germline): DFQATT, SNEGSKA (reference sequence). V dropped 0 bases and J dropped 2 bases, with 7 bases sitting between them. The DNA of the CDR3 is TGCAGTGCTAGAGATCATCTAAACTATGGCTACACCTTC. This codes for CSARDHLNYGYTF.

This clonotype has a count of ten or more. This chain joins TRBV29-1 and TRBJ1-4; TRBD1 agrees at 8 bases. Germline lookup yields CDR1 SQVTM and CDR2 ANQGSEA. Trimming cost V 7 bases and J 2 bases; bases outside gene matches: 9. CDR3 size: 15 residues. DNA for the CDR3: TGCAGCGCTAAAGGACAGGGTGTGACTAATGAAAAACTGTTTTTT. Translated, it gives CSAKGQGVTNEKLFF.

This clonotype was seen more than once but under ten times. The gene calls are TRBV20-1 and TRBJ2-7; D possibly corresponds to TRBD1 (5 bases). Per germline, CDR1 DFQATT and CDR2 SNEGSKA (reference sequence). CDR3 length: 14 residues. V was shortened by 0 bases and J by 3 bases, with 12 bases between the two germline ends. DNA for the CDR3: TGCAGTGCTAGAGATCTAAAGCAGGGCTACGAGCAGTACTTC. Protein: CSARDLKQGYEQYF.

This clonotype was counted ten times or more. Here the CDR3 DNA reads TGTGCCAGCAGTCCCCACCGGACAAATTCACCCCTCCACTTT. Its protein is CASSPHRTNSPLHF. The genes are TRBV12-3 or TRBV12-4 and TRBJ1-6; D is possibly TRBD1 (5 bases). Trimming took off 5 bases at V and 7 bases at J, with 12 bases between the two ends. CDR3 length: 14 amino acids.

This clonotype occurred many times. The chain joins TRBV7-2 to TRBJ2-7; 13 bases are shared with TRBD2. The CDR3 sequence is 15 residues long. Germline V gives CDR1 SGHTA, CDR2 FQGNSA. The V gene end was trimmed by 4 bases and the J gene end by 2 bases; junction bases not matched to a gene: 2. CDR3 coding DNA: TGTGCCAGCAGCTCGGGACTAGCGGGGCCCTACGAGCAGTACTTC. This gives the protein CASSSGLAGPYEQYF.